A selection of T cell receptor beta chains follows, all from one sample in a study of blood T cell repertoires in COVID-19. Sequencing was performed with immunoSEQ multiplex PCR; in TCRdb, only in-frame clones are kept and a portion is missing. The sample holds approximately 250,000 clones, roughly 90% seen once. Sequencing was performed on PBMCs or T cells enriched from blood (not recorded which). The receptors stem from a man between 35 and 55 years old who had been exposed to COVID-19. Both conserved end residues are part of each CDR3.

v_call: TRBV9; j_call: TRBJ1-3; cdr3_aa: CASSVGRLREGDTIYF
v_call: TRBV9; j_call: TRBJ2-1; cdr3_aa: CASSVGSGVGNEQFF
v_call: TRBV2; j_call: TRBJ1-1; cdr3_aa: CASNKGRGNTEAFF
v_call: TRBV28; j_call: TRBJ1-1; cdr3_aa: CASSLLRGEAFF
v_call: TRBV6-5; j_call: TRBJ2-2; cdr3_aa: CASSRGAGGTGELFF
v_call: TRBV5-1; j_call: TRBJ1-2; cdr3_aa: CASSLDFPGSNYGYTF
v_call: TRBV5-5; j_call: TRBJ1-1; cdr3_aa: CASSLAVGVGNTEAFF
v_call: TRBV4-1; j_call: TRBJ2-1; cdr3_aa: CASSPTELAGGHDEQFF
v_call: TRBV28; j_call: TRBJ1-4; cdr3_aa: CASSLGQGFSNEKLFF
v_call: TRBV28; j_call: TRBJ1-6; cdr3_aa: CASSLPRTGRSSPLHF
v_call: TRBV28; j_call: TRBJ2-5; cdr3_aa: CASSLGREGVQYF
v_call: TRBV25-1; j_call: TRBJ1-1; cdr3_aa: CASLDKNTEAFF
v_call: TRBV5-1; j_call: TRBJ2-2; cdr3_aa: CASSLGQYTGELFF
v_call: TRBV2; j_call: TRBJ2-5; cdr3_aa: CASNPWELAGGEETQYF
v_call: TRBV28; j_call: TRBJ2-7; cdr3_aa: CASSSRVGLAGTRYSYEQYF
v_call: TRBV24-1; j_call: TRBJ2-1; cdr3_aa: CATGQTLSGRANEQFF
v_call: TRBV3-1/TRBV3-2; j_call: TRBJ1-4; cdr3_aa: CASSASGLGGIEKLFF
v_call: TRBV30; j_call: TRBJ2-4; cdr3_aa: CAWSVGGGFGIQYF
v_call: TRBV5-5; j_call: TRBJ2-4; cdr3_aa: CASSSGQPLQYF
v_call: TRBV3-1/TRBV3-2; j_call: TRBJ2-1; cdr3_aa: CASSSLGGISYNEQFF
v_call: TRBV7-9; j_call: TRBJ1-6; cdr3_aa: CASSLTSSYNSPLHF
v_call: TRBV27; j_call: TRBJ1-2; cdr3_aa: CASSSDSYYGYTF
v_call: TRBV5-1; j_call: TRBJ2-1; cdr3_aa: CASSLDGGSYNEQFF
v_call: TRBV7-2; j_call: TRBJ2-5; cdr3_aa: CASSLATRGETQYF
v_call: TRBV5-4; j_call: TRBJ2-7; cdr3_aa: CASSLDRGSYEQYF
v_call: TRBV28; j_call: TRBJ1-1; cdr3_aa: CASSDSAQNTEAFF
v_call: TRBV19; j_call: TRBJ2-7; cdr3_aa: CASSSDINYEQYF
v_call: TRBV18; j_call: TRBJ1-6; cdr3_aa: CASSPLLQGNSPLHF
v_call: TRBV7-3; j_call: TRBJ2-7; cdr3_aa: CASSNPGTSGSRQYF
v_call: TRBV12-3/TRBV12-4; j_call: TRBJ1-1; cdr3_aa: CASSLIYTEAFF
v_call: TRBV6-2/TRBV6-3; j_call: TRBJ2-3; cdr3_aa: CASIPSPGERWSTDTQYF
v_call: TRBV10-1; j_call: TRBJ2-5; cdr3_aa: CASSESGTSGSRGTQYF
v_call: TRBV7-2; j_call: TRBJ2-2; cdr3_aa: CASRLTGTSAPVGELFF
v_call: TRBV25-1; j_call: TRBJ2-2; cdr3_aa: CASANNRGLASGELFF
v_call: TRBV9; j_call: TRBJ1-6; cdr3_aa: CASRDRENSPLHF
v_call: TRBV5-1; j_call: TRBJ1-1; cdr3_aa: CASSLGHTGGTEAFF
v_call: TRBV28; j_call: TRBJ2-1; cdr3_aa: CASSLSGTDEQFF
v_call: TRBV12-5; j_call: TRBJ1-1; cdr3_aa: CASGLVQRTEAFF
v_call: TRBV4-1; j_call: TRBJ2-2; cdr3_aa: CASSQGWGANTGELFF
v_call: TRBV28; j_call: TRBJ1-1; cdr3_aa: CASSLGGPEAFF
v_call: TRBV10-3; j_call: TRBJ2-3; cdr3_aa: CAISEEGTSTDTQYF
v_call: TRBV3-1/TRBV3-2; j_call: TRBJ2-5; cdr3_aa: CASSHPSGTYQETQYF
v_call: TRBV5-1; j_call: TRBJ1-5; cdr3_aa: CASSSGGGSGIQHF
v_call: TRBV5-1; j_call: TRBJ1-5; cdr3_aa: CASSQWSGVDQPQHF
v_call: TRBV7-3; j_call: TRBJ2-1; cdr3_aa: CASSLTAGVTEQFF
v_call: TRBV19; j_call: TRBJ2-7; cdr3_aa: CASSVGDRGLEQYF
v_call: TRBV9; j_call: TRBJ2-1; cdr3_aa: CASSVEGAGAGTYNEQFF
v_call: TRBV7-2; j_call: TRBJ2-7; cdr3_aa: CASSPVAGEQYF
v_call: TRBV24-1; j_call: TRBJ2-2; cdr3_aa: CATSDPSTVEVPGELFF
v_call: TRBV6-5; j_call: TRBJ2-2; cdr3_aa: CASSYSIAGDTGELFF
v_call: TRBV6-4; j_call: TRBJ1-4; cdr3_aa: CASSASPGGKLFF
v_call: TRBV11-2; j_call: TRBJ1-1; cdr3_aa: CASILGQGNTEAFF
v_call: TRBV6-5; j_call: TRBJ1-6; cdr3_aa: CASTPSSYNSPLHF
v_call: TRBV28; j_call: TRBJ1-4; cdr3_aa: CASSTGTLTNEKLFF
v_call: TRBV5-1; j_call: TRBJ1-3; cdr3_aa: CASSASLSGNTIYF